This T cell receptor (beta chain) originates from a study of Graves' ophthalmopathy and Graves' hyperthyroidism. Study-level points and caveats: A majority of expanded thyroid clonotypes exceeding 0.001 frequency were likewise present in blood.

Using RNA transcripts, the TCR beta CDR3 regions were amplified. First-round RT-PCR relied on HTBI primers, and a second-round multiplex PCR came next. TCRdb called the multiplex PCR reads again in MiXCR, with one record for every CDR3 protein. Of 560,000 or so distinct CDR3 sequences in the sample, about two fifths were seen once. Ten or more counts support this clonotype. Its antigen is currently unknown. This TCR derives from an adult man with Graves' hyperthyroidism. Sample: peripheral blood or thyroid tissue (not recorded which).

CDR3 protein: CASSRLPGQRPYGYTF. DNA of the CDR3: TGTGCCAGCAGTCGCCTACCGGGACAGAGACCCTATGGCTACACCTTC. V is TRBV11-2 and J is TRBJ1-2, with 7 positions matching TRBD1. The J segment lost 4 bases and the V segment lost 6 bases, leaving 14 bases of the junction unmatched. In germline, CDR1 is SGHAT, CDR2 FQNNGV. CDR3 length: 16 residues.